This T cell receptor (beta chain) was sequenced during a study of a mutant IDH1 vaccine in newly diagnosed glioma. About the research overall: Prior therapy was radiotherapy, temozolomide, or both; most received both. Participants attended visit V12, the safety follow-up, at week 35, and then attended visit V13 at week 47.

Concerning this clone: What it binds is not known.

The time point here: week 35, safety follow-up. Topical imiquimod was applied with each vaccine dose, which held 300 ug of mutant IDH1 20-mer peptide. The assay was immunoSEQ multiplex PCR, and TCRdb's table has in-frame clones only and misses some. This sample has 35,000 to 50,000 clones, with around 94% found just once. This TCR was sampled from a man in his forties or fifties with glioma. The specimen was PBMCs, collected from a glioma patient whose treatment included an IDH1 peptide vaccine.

CDR3 bases: TGTGCCAGCACCTGGGGAGGCTCTGGCTACACCTTC. Translated: CASTWGGSGYTF. The chain is built from TRBV7-9 and TRBJ1-2; D gene unclear. The CDR3 runs to 12 residues. V was shortened by 7 bases and J by 7 bases, with 13 bases between the two germline ends. Germline CDR1 SEHNR, CDR2 FQNEAQ (reference sequence).